These 19 T cell receptor beta chains originate from one sample sequenced in a study of blood T cell repertoires in COVID-19. The repertoire was sequenced with immunoSEQ multiplex PCR; TCRdb's copy has only in-frame clones and lacks some. Here the sample spans approximately 180,000 clones, 75% to 95% being singletons. Sequenced sample: peripheral blood. These receptors were taken from a man in his fifties with acute or convalescent COVID-19.

The rearrangement links TRBV4-3 to TRBJ2-2; D is possibly TRBD1 (5 bases). The CDR3 is 17 amino acids. From germline, CDR1 is LGHNA and CDR2 YSLEER. V was cut by 5 bases and J by 1 base, with 17 bases left in between. The DNA for the CDR3 is TGCGCCAGCAGCGATCAATCGTGGGGCCGGAACACCGGGGAGCTGTTTTTT. Protein sequence: CASSDQSWGRNTGELFF.

The rearrangement links TRBV5-4 to TRBJ2-3; 8 bases line up with TRBD2. Trimming cost V 4 bases and J 4 bases; bases outside gene matches: 5. The CDR3 spans 14 residues. Germline V gene sequence: CDR1 SGHNT, CDR2 YYREEE (reference sequence). The CDR3 nucleotides read TGTGCCAGCAGCAAGGGGACTAGGCCAGATACGCAGTATTTT. Amino acid sequence: CASSKGTRPDTQYF.

The V and J genes are TRBV28 and TRBJ1-1; 7 bases map to TRBD1. The ends lost 6 bases at V and 6 bases at J; junction bases unmatched: 16. CDR1 is MDHEN, CDR2 SYDVKM, per germline. The CDR3 is made up of 16 amino acids. For the CDR3, the DNA is TGTGCCAGCAGCCTGGGACCTGACAGGGTATTGTCTGAAGCTTTCTTT. Protein sequence: CASSLGPDRVLSEAFF.

The CDR3 nucleotides are TGTGCCAGCAGTGGACGCAGGCTAGCGGGAGGGGAGACCCAGTACTTC. This encodes CASSGRRLAGGETQYF. V is TRBV6-1 and J is TRBJ2-5; 12 nucleotides line up with TRBD2. The CDR3 sequence is 16 residues long. CDR1 and CDR2 from the germline V gene are MNHNS and SASEGT. V lost 4 bases to trimming and J lost 5 bases; unmatched junction nucleotides: 8.

V and J are TRBV18 and TRBJ2-1; maybe TRBD2 (5 bases). Germline V gene data show CDR1 as KGHSH and CDR2 as LQKENI. This CDR3 has 15 residues. Trimming removed 2 bases at V and 6 bases at J, with 14 bases between. The DNA for the CDR3 is TGTGCCAGCTCACCATCAATCGGGGAGTTCAATGAGCAGTTCTTC. It translates to CASSPSIGEFNEQFF. The full variable domain, completed using reference TRBV18 and TRBJ2-1, is NAGVMQNPRHLVRRRGQEARLRCSPMKGHSHVYWYRQLPEEGLKFMVYLQKENIIDESGMPKERFSAEFPKEGPSILRIQQVVRGDSAAYFCASSPSIGEFNEQFFGPGTRLTVL.

The chain couples TRBV28 to TRBJ2-2; 12 bases map to TRBD2. After removal of 3 bases from V and 2 bases from J, the junction contained 7 bases not matched to a gene. Germline V gene sequence: CDR1 MDHEN, CDR2 SYDVKM. The CDR3 extends over 18 amino acids. CDR3 coding DNA: TGTGCCAGCAGTTTTATTCGGACTAGCGGGGCTAACACCGGGGAGCTGTTTTTT. Its translation: CASSFIRTSGANTGELFF.

The rearrangement uses TRBV4-2 and TRBJ2-3, with 7 bases identical to TRBD2. The CDR3 consists of 19 residues. Germline assignment: CDR1 LGHNA and CDR2 YNFKEQ. V lost 0 bases to trimming and J lost 7 bases; unmatched junction nucleotides: 19. DNA for the CDR3: TGTGCCAGCAGCCAAGATTTCCCCCTAAGGGAGGGATTTTGGAATACGCAGTATTTT. Its protein product is CASSQDFPLREGFWNTQYF.

The chain employs TRBV27 and TRBJ2-3; 9 nucleotides agree with TRBD2. The CDR3 has 18 residues. Germline CDR1 reads MNHEY; CDR2 reads SMNVEV (reference sequence). The V gene end was trimmed by 8 bases and the J gene end by 1 base; junction bases not matched to a gene: 16. CDR3 coding DNA: TGTGCCAGCTCCATTTACGCGGGCGGGGGGGGCCGCACAGATACGCAGTATTTT. Its protein product is CASSIYAGGGGRTDTQYF.

On this clone: Additional DNA sequences in this sample encode the identical CDR3. V usage is TRBV27 and J usage is TRBJ1-1; perhaps TRBD1 as D (5 bases). The CDR3 extends over 13 amino acids. V lost 2 bases, J lost 4 bases, and 8 bases lay in between. Germline lookup yields CDR1 MNHEY and CDR2 SMNVEV (reference sequence). The CDR3 DNA is TGTGCCAGCAGTTTACCCGGGGGCACTGAAGCTTTCTTT. Protein sequence: CASSLPGGTEAFF.

The CDR3, as DNA: TGTGCCAGCTCACCCTACCAAGAGACCCAGTACTTC. Its protein product is CASSPYQETQYF. This chain joins TRBV18 and TRBJ2-5, with D uncertain. CDR3 size: 12 residues. Germline V gives CDR1 KGHSH, CDR2 LQKENI. The V gene lost 3 bases and the J gene lost 0 bases, with 2 bases spanning the gap.

A single count supports this clone. This chain links TRBV28 with TRBJ1-3; TRBD1 aligns across 8 bases. The CDR3 has 14 residues. Germline loops: CDR1 MDHEN, CDR2 SYDVKM. J was trimmed by 1 base and V by 5 bases; bases with no gene match: 1. Here the CDR3 reads CASSGTGSGNTIYF. The CDR3 DNA reads as TGTGCCAGCAGTGGGACAGGTTCTGGAAACACCATATATTTT.

J is TRBJ1-4 and V is TRBV12-3 or TRBV12-4; 8 bases line up with TRBD1. The CDR3 has 12 amino acids. V lost 8 bases to trimming and J lost 8 bases; unmatched junction nucleotides: 4. The DNA for the CDR3 is TGTGCCAGCGGTCAGGGGGCCGAAAAACTGTTTTTT. Amino acid sequence: CASGQGAEKLFF.

The chain couples TRBV5-4 to TRBJ2-6, with 7 bases aligning to TRBD1. The CDR3 runs to 16 residues. Germline V gene data show CDR1 as SGHNT and CDR2 as YYREEE (reference sequence). V shed 0 bases and J 3 bases; nucleotides not matched to a gene: 3. The CDR3 loop reads CASSLDRGYGANVLTF. Written as DNA, the CDR3 is TGTGCCAGCAGCTTGGACAGGGGATATGGGGCCAACGTCCTGACTTTC. Looking up the rest from reference TRBV5-4 and TRBJ2-6 gives the full variable domain: ETGVTQSPTHLIKTRGQQVTLRCSSQSGHNTVSWYQQALGQGPQFIFQYYREEENGRGNFPPRFSGLQFPNYSSELNVNALELDDSALYLCASSLDRGYGANVLTFGAGSRLTVL.

CDR3 protein: CASSLNTAGNTIYF. CDR3 bases: TGTGCCAGCAGTTTAAACACAGCTGGAAACACCATATATTTT. The V call is TRBV28, the J call TRBJ1-3; no definite D call. The germline gives CDR1 MDHEN, CDR2 SYDVKM. CDR3 length: 14 residues. V lost 2 bases, J lost 2 bases, and 7 bases lay in between.

On this clone: This sample also contains other DNA sequences that code for the same CDR3. The gene calls are TRBV7-9 and TRBJ2-3, with D uncertain. This CDR3 is built from 13 residues. V dropped 3 bases and J dropped 5 bases, with 9 bases sitting between them. CDR1 SEHNR and CDR2 FQNEAQ come from the germline V gene (reference sequence). CDR3 DNA: TGTGCCAGCAGCTTTGGATCGGGAGATACGCAGTATTTT. It is translated as CASSFGSGDTQYF.

The gene calls are TRBV19 and TRBJ2-3; 7 nucleotides agree with TRBD1. The CDR3 totals 19 residues. V trimming: 3 bases; J trimming: 4 bases; junction bases outside the gene matches: 19. Germline V gene sequence: CDR1 LNHDA, CDR2 SQIVND (reference sequence). The DNA for the CDR3 is TGTGCCAGTAGTATCCACAGGGGTGGGGTCCAAGCCCTCCCAGATACGCAGTATTTT. This encodes CASSIHRGGVQALPDTQYF.

This rearrangement joins TRBV3-1 (or the pseudogene TRBV3-2) to TRBJ1-1; TRBD1 agrees at 8 bases. With V trimmed by 4 bases and J by 4 bases, 8 bases remained unmatched. CDR3 length: 15 amino acids. From germline, CDR1 is LGHDT and CDR2 YNNKEL (reference sequence). Written as DNA, the CDR3 is TGTGCCAGCAGCCCTGACAGGGGCGGGTCCACTGAAGCTTTCTTT. Amino acid sequence: CASSPDRGGSTEAFF.

The V call is TRBV28, the J call TRBJ2-3; D gene ambiguous. This CDR3 contains 13 residues. Germline-derived CDR1 and CDR2 are MDHEN and SYDVKM. The V end lost 3 bases, the J end lost 2 bases, and 6 bases lay between the germline ends. The CDR3 region has the DNA TGTGCCAGCAGTTTGGGCAACACAGATACGCAGTATTTT. It specifies CASSLGNTDTQYF.

The CDR3 protein is CAITGTGRPYEQYF. As DNA, the CDR3 is TGTGCCATTACCGGGACAGGGAGACCCTACGAGCAGTACTTC. The chain couples TRBV10-3 to TRBJ2-7, with 9 bases fitting TRBD1. V lost 9 bases to trimming and J lost 2 bases; unmatched junction nucleotides: 8. The CDR3 length is 14 residues. Germline CDR1 is ENHRY and CDR2 is SYGVKD.